The present T cell receptor (beta chain) was sequenced within a study of human T cells and chemical hapten exposure. On the study more broadly: An area of 2 cm by 2 to 2.5 cm on upper inner arm skin received 2% DPC for sensitization. Patients were mainly female, each with alopecia areata, totalis or universalis.

This clonotype was seen only a few times. What it binds is not known. Stated time point: pre-sensitization, week 0. Treatment specified: therapeutic diphenylcyclopropenone sensitization with weekly scalp DPC. Whole blood, unfractionated, served as the material for total RNA extraction. CDR3 length: 15 residues. The V gene lost 7 bases and the J gene lost 0 bases, with 14 bases spanning the gap. Germline CDR1 MDHEN, CDR2 SYDVKM. Study-level findings and limits: PT1 expanded TCR numbers tracked positively with patch test score.

Original handling: Counts of TCRs in each sample centred on a median of approximately 100,000 and extended from approximately 21,000 to 630,000. TCRdb itself ran the RACE reads through MiXCR, one entry per CDR3 protein. TCRdb, not the authors, supplied the V and J calls. The top ten hold approximately 1.9% of the sample, which has 40,000 or so distinct CDR3 sequences, roughly 12% seen once. The rearrangement joins TRBV28 to TRBJ2-3; possibly TRBD2 for D (5 bases). The material sequenced was whole blood, taken in connection with sensitization to the hapten diphenylcyclopropenone (DPC). This receptor was obtained from a middle-aged woman with alopecia areata. Some clones in this sample may be carry-over from other donors' samples. CDR3 residues: CASKGSWRSTDTQYF. In DNA form, the CDR3 reads TGTGCCAGCAAAGGGAGCTGGCGGAGCACAGATACGCAGTATTTT.